The T cell receptor beta chain described here comes from a study of identical twins. Study-wide points: Abundant cord blood beta clonotypes carried fewer insertions; memory repertoires showed none. Not following the same donors, the study drew its conclusions from cross-sectional statistical analysis.

From germline, CDR1 is SGHRS and CDR2 YFSETQ. The ends were cut back, 7 bases at V and 0 bases at J, with 13 bases in the middle. The CDR3 totals 14 residues. TCRdb fed the 5' RACE reads into MiXCR, producing one record per CDR3 protein. The table shows just over 450,000 distinct CDR3 sequences, with 14% occurring only once. This clonotype was detected a few times. The antigen is undetermined. The same sample was also used in a study of yellow fever vaccine responses in identical twins. That work states: Reportedly, twins' vaccine T cell responses looked partly convergent and partly personalized.

The source is a young woman in good health. The sample consisted of CD4+ T cells sorted from blood. The chain combines TRBV5-1 with TRBJ1-1, with D perhaps TRBD1 (6 bases). CDR3 residues: CASYGGGLNTEAFF. DNA for the CDR3: TGCGCCAGCTATGGAGGGGGTTTGAACACTGAAGCTTTCTTT.